A selection of T cell receptor beta chains follows, all from one sample in a study of CD8+CD57+ T cells in acquired aplastic anemia. In TCRdb, the reads were re-called with MiXCR into one record per CDR3 protein. This sample has 170,000 or so distinct CDR3 sequences; about 50% occur once, and the top ten carry about 31%. Sequencing was done on a sample of sorted CD4+, CD8+, or CD8+CD57+ T cells (not recorded which) from PBMCs. These TCRs come from a human donor with aplastic anemia. Both conserved end residues are part of each CDR3. Rows may omit the clone size; those that give it use once, few, many or a size class.

cdr3_length: 14; clone_size: .; v_call: TRBV11-1; cdr3_aa: CASSFLTSSLTAFF
cdr3_length: 11; clone_size: .; v_call: TRBV20-1; cdr3_aa: CSAGDSYEQYF
cdr3_length: 13; clone_size: .; v_call: TRBV19; cdr3_aa: CASFSGTNYEQYF
cdr3_length: 15; clone_size: .; v_call: TRBV14; cdr3_aa: CASSLTGDLKYEQYF
cdr3_length: 17; clone_size: .; v_call: TRBV12-3/TRBV12-4; cdr3_aa: CASTMGQGGGGDTEAFF
cdr3_length: 13; clone_size: many; v_call: TRBV11-3; cdr3_aa: CASSLDGLYGYTF
cdr3_length: 12; clone_size: .; v_call: TRBV29-1; cdr3_aa: CSGTDKFYGYTF
cdr3_length: 14; clone_size: .; v_call: TRBV25-1; cdr3_aa: CASSEYYNSYEQYF
cdr3_length: 16; clone_size: .; v_call: TRBV12-3/TRBV12-4; cdr3_aa: CASSPRRLVMTGELFF
cdr3_length: 16; clone_size: many; v_call: TRBV6-4; cdr3_aa: CASSDSTVPYNSPLHF
cdr3_length: 14; clone_size: .; v_call: TRBV4-2; cdr3_aa: CASSQRAGTDEQYF
cdr3_length: 13; clone_size: .; v_call: TRBV12-3/TRBV12-4; cdr3_aa: CASSTGGGDEQYF
cdr3_length: 11; clone_size: .; v_call: TRBV7-2; cdr3_aa: CASSPSTEQYF
cdr3_length: 14; clone_size: many; v_call: TRBV30; cdr3_aa: CACSLGMYQETQYF
cdr3_length: 16; clone_size: once; v_call: TRBV11-1; cdr3_aa: CASSLGGLARYNEQFF
cdr3_length: 15; clone_size: .; v_call: TRBV27; cdr3_aa: CASSLWDASTDTQYF
cdr3_length: 12; clone_size: .; v_call: TRBV15; cdr3_aa: CATSRVGETQYF
cdr3_length: 16; clone_size: many; v_call: TRBV2; cdr3_aa: CASSRIGSEYQETQYF
cdr3_length: 14; clone_size: .; v_call: TRBV5-6; cdr3_aa: CATGTSGGAYEQFF
cdr3_length: 13; clone_size: few; v_call: TRBV27; cdr3_aa: CASSLLAGNEQFF
cdr3_length: 16; clone_size: .; v_call: TRBV20-1; cdr3_aa: CSASRQGWDPNTEAFF
cdr3_length: 15; clone_size: .; v_call: TRBV7-2; cdr3_aa: CASSPRESPTYEQYF
cdr3_length: 13; clone_size: few; v_call: TRBV29-1; cdr3_aa: CSVEGQGINEQYF
cdr3_length: 14; clone_size: .; v_call: TRBV20-1; cdr3_aa: CSARGRDSVYEQYF
cdr3_length: 11; clone_size: few; v_call: TRBV7-9; cdr3_aa: CASGGNYGYTF
cdr3_length: 10; clone_size: many; v_call: TRBV10-2; cdr3_aa: CASSSYEQYF
cdr3_length: 13; clone_size: .; v_call: TRBV12-5; cdr3_aa: CASGQTGQETQYF
cdr3_length: 14; clone_size: few; v_call: TRBV19; cdr3_aa: CASRGTPGANVLTF
cdr3_length: 12; clone_size: many; v_call: TRBV5-6; cdr3_aa: CASSPSGYGYTF
cdr3_length: 13; clone_size: .; v_call: TRBV10-3; cdr3_aa: CASGLAGDNEQFF
cdr3_length: 13; clone_size: many; v_call: TRBV7-9; cdr3_aa: CASLTGGQETQYF
cdr3_length: 14; clone_size: many; v_call: TRBV5-4; cdr3_aa: CASSFYGTLSEQYF
cdr3_length: 9; clone_size: many; v_call: TRBV10-3; cdr3_aa: CAIGANYTF
cdr3_length: 12; clone_size: .; v_call: TRBV5-1; cdr3_aa: CASSQTGIEQYF
cdr3_length: 13; clone_size: many; v_call: TRBV6-6; cdr3_aa: CASSYDYQETQYF
cdr3_length: 11; clone_size: .; v_call: TRBV29-1; cdr3_aa: CSVWDSYGYTF
cdr3_length: 16; clone_size: .; v_call: TRBV15; cdr3_aa: CATSREAGAPGNEQFF
cdr3_length: 16; clone_size: few; v_call: TRBV15; cdr3_aa: CATSAAKASSYNEQFF
cdr3_length: 16; clone_size: .; v_call: TRBV11-1; cdr3_aa: CASSYPPDREGEKLFF
cdr3_length: 14; clone_size: many; v_call: TRBV7-9; cdr3_aa: CASSSWELNYGYTF
cdr3_length: 13; clone_size: few; v_call: TRBV10-3; cdr3_aa: CATSGLGFGEQYF
cdr3_length: 15; clone_size: .; v_call: TRBV20-1; cdr3_aa: CSARDPRQSSYEQYF
cdr3_length: 9; clone_size: .; v_call: TRBV29-1; cdr3_aa: CSVSPGAGF
cdr3_length: 15; clone_size: few; v_call: TRBV12-5; cdr3_aa: CASGFHSLITDTQYF
cdr3_length: 13; clone_size: .; v_call: TRBV30; cdr3_aa: CAWSVGAAYGYTF
cdr3_length: 12; clone_size: once; v_call: TRBV20-1; cdr3_aa: CSARTGAETQYF
cdr3_length: 13; clone_size: many; v_call: TRBV6-5; cdr3_aa: CASSYLQGYGYTF
cdr3_length: 14; clone_size: .; v_call: TRBV20-1; cdr3_aa: CSARFSGNTGELFF
cdr3_length: 15; clone_size: .; v_call: TRBV9; cdr3_aa: CASSVTSGGAGELFF
cdr3_length: 15; clone_size: .; v_call: TRBV10-3; cdr3_aa: CAISESRDLGYGYTF